A selection of T cell receptor beta chains follows, all from one sample in a study of T cell responses to AZD1222 COVID-19 vaccine. TCRdb's copy holds only in-frame clones and misses some; the assay was immunoSEQ multiplex PCR. Altogether under 60,000 clones are present, around 84% being singletons, with the ten largest covering about 10%. The sequencing used peripheral blood, collected on day 0 of AZD1222 vaccination. The receptors here all came from an adult in good health. CDR3s include the opening cysteine and the closing phenylalanine or tryptophan. D genes are given only for firm matches. Clone size is shown for a subset of rows, as once, few, many or a class of expanded clone.

CDR3aa: CASSEVMGVALEQFF
CDR3nt: TGTGCCAGCAGTGAAGTGATGGGAGTGGCTCTTGAGCAGTTCTTC
d_gene: -
v_gene: TRBV6-1
j_gene: TRBJ2-1
abundance: -

CDR3aa: CASSNRGQGTEAFF
CDR3nt: TGTGCCAGCAGCAACAGGGGGCAGGGGACTGAAGCTTTCTTT
d_gene: TRBD1
v_gene: TRBV5-4
j_gene: TRBJ1-1
abundance: -

CDR3aa: CASSQQGKLFF
CDR3nt: TGTGCCAGCAGCCAGCAGGGGAAACTGTTTTTT
d_gene: -
v_gene: TRBV7-2
j_gene: TRBJ1-4
abundance: -

CDR3aa: CASSQEEGRLQYF
CDR3nt: TGTGCCAGCAGCCAAGAAGAAGGGAGATTACAGTACTTC
d_gene: -
v_gene: TRBV14
j_gene: TRBJ2-7
abundance: -

CDR3aa: CASSVSRGTEAFF
CDR3nt: TGTGCCAGCAGCGTGTCGAGGGGGACTGAAGCTTTCTTT
d_gene: -
v_gene: TRBV12-3/TRBV12-4
j_gene: TRBJ1-1
abundance: once

CDR3aa: CASSFSPWVEQYF
CDR3nt: TGTGCCAGCAGTTTCAGTCCCTGGGTCGAGCAGTACTTC
d_gene: -
v_gene: TRBV12-3/TRBV12-4
j_gene: TRBJ2-7
abundance: -

CDR3aa: CASTRERGTDTQYF
CDR3nt: TGTGCCAGCACGAGGGAGAGAGGCACAGATACGCAGTATTTT
d_gene: -
v_gene: TRBV25-1
j_gene: TRBJ2-3
abundance: -

CDR3aa: CASSQASGSREDIQYF
CDR3nt: TGCGCCAGCAGCCAAGCCAGCGGGAGTCGGGAGGACATTCAGTACTTC
d_gene: TRBD2
v_gene: TRBV4-1
j_gene: TRBJ2-4
abundance: -

CDR3aa: CASSHRGSTDTQYF
CDR3nt: TGTGCCAGCAGCCACCGGGGGAGCACAGATACGCAGTATTTT
d_gene: -
v_gene: TRBV3-1/TRBV3-2
j_gene: TRBJ2-3
abundance: -

CDR3aa: CSVERTDRNTF
CDR3nt: TGCAGCGTTGAGCGAACGGACAGGAACACCTTC
d_gene: TRBD1
v_gene: TRBV29-1
j_gene: TRBJ1-2
abundance: -

CDR3aa: CANRDPLKNIQYF
CDR3nt: TGTGCCAACCGGGACCCCCTTAAAAACATTCAGTACTTC
d_gene: -
v_gene: TRBV28
j_gene: TRBJ2-4
abundance: -

CDR3aa: CASSQFAGQAYEQYF
CDR3nt: TGTGCCAGCAGCCAATTTGCGGGACAGGCCTACGAGCAGTACTTC
d_gene: TRBD1
v_gene: TRBV14
j_gene: TRBJ2-7
abundance: -

CDR3aa: CASSYSGQGRLNGYTF
CDR3nt: TGTGCCAGCAGTTATAGCGGACAGGGGAGGCTTAACGGCTACACCTTC
d_gene: TRBD1
v_gene: TRBV7-2
j_gene: TRBJ1-2
abundance: -

CDR3aa: CASSFSTSTDTQYF
CDR3nt: TGTGCCAGCAGCTTCTCGACTAGCACAGATACGCAGTATTTT
d_gene: -
v_gene: TRBV5-5
j_gene: TRBJ2-3
abundance: -

CDR3aa: CASSRQRGTGNTIYF
CDR3nt: TGTGCCAGCAGTCGACAGAGGGGCACTGGAAACACCATATATTTT
d_gene: -
v_gene: TRBV6-5
j_gene: TRBJ1-3
abundance: -

CDR3aa: CSVGTSGRLSYEQYF
CDR3nt: TGCAGCGTAGGGACTAGCGGGAGACTGTCCTACGAGCAGTACTTC
d_gene: TRBD2
v_gene: TRBV29-1
j_gene: TRBJ2-7
abundance: -

CDR3aa: CASTFLGTGELFF
CDR3nt: TGTGCCAGCACCTTCCTGGGCACCGGGGAGCTGTTTTTT
d_gene: -
v_gene: TRBV5-4
j_gene: TRBJ2-2
abundance: -

CDR3aa: CASSRPGTGGRWQETQYF
CDR3nt: TGTGCCAGCAGCCGCCCCGGGACAGGGGGCAGATGGCAAGAGACCCAGTACTTC
d_gene: TRBD1
v_gene: TRBV7-8
j_gene: TRBJ2-5
abundance: -

CDR3aa: CASSLVGTEAFF
CDR3nt: TGTGCCAGCAGCTTGGTAGGCACTGAAGCTTTCTTT
d_gene: -
v_gene: TRBV5-4
j_gene: TRBJ1-1
abundance: -

CDR3aa: CASSVFVGTSGRVKQYF
CDR3nt: TGTGCCAGCAGTGTATTCGTCGGGACTAGCGGGAGAGTAAAGCAGTACTTC
d_gene: TRBD2
v_gene: TRBV28
j_gene: TRBJ2-7
abundance: -

CDR3aa: CASSYYPDTEAFF
CDR3nt: TGTGCCAGCAGTTACTACCCGGACACTGAAGCTTTCTTT
d_gene: -
v_gene: TRBV6-2/TRBV6-3
j_gene: TRBJ1-1
abundance: few

CDR3aa: CASSVGRLSAYNEQFF
CDR3nt: TGTGCCAGCAGCGTGGGACGTCTTAGCGCATACAATGAGCAGTTCTTC
d_gene: -
v_gene: TRBV5-5
j_gene: TRBJ2-1
abundance: once

CDR3aa: CASSPAKGSGTGELFF
CDR3nt: TGTGCCAGCAGCCCCGCAAAGGGATCGGGGACCGGGGAGCTGTTTTTT
d_gene: -
v_gene: TRBV9
j_gene: TRBJ2-2
abundance: few

CDR3aa: CASSESGLGLPSGYTF
CDR3nt: TGCGCCAGCAGTGAGTCGGGATTGGGTCTCCCGAGCGGCTACACCTTC
d_gene: -
v_gene: TRBV10-2
j_gene: TRBJ1-2
abundance: -

CDR3aa: CASSEGQGTGELFF
CDR3nt: TGTGCCAGCAGCGAGGGACAGGGGACCGGGGAGCTGTTTTTT
d_gene: TRBD1
v_gene: TRBV9
j_gene: TRBJ2-2
abundance: -

CDR3aa: CASTKDRARSGYTF
CDR3nt: TGTGCCAGCACCAAGGACAGGGCGAGGAGCGGCTACACCTTC
d_gene: TRBD1
v_gene: TRBV6-5
j_gene: TRBJ1-2
abundance: -

CDR3aa: CASSEGVGSSYEQYF
CDR3nt: TGTGCCAGCAGTGAGGGAGTCGGAAGCTCCTACGAGCAGTACTTC
d_gene: -
v_gene: TRBV6-4
j_gene: TRBJ2-7
abundance: -

CDR3aa: CASSNPDSSGWPQHF
CDR3nt: TGTGCCAGTAGTAACCCGGACAGCTCGGGTTGGCCCCAGCATTTT
d_gene: -
v_gene: TRBV19
j_gene: TRBJ1-5
abundance: -

CDR3aa: CAISKGQGPQGSYEQYF
CDR3nt: TGTGCCATCAGCAAGGGACAGGGACCGCAGGGTTCCTACGAGCAGTACTTC
d_gene: TRBD1
v_gene: TRBV10-3
j_gene: TRBJ2-7
abundance: -

CDR3aa: CASSIRPRTGEGYTF
CDR3nt: TGTGCCAGTAGTATAAGGCCCCGGACAGGGGAAGGCTACACCTTC
d_gene: TRBD1
v_gene: TRBV19
j_gene: TRBJ1-2
abundance: -

CDR3aa: CASSDRYTEAFF
CDR3nt: TGCGCCAGCAGTGATCGATACACTGAAGCTTTCTTT
d_gene: -
v_gene: TRBV10-1
j_gene: TRBJ1-1
abundance: -

CDR3aa: CASTIGTYEQYF
CDR3nt: TGTGCCAGCACTATAGGTACCTACGAGCAGTACTTC
d_gene: -
v_gene: TRBV2
j_gene: TRBJ2-7
abundance: once

CDR3aa: CASSSVLGTQETQYF
CDR3nt: TGTGCCAGCAGCTCCGTTCTAGGCACCCAAGAGACCCAGTACTTC
d_gene: -
v_gene: TRBV7-8
j_gene: TRBJ2-5
abundance: -

CDR3aa: CAWSVQVGGSYEQYF
CDR3nt: TGTGCCTGGAGTGTACAGGTGGGGGGTTCCTACGAGCAGTACTTC
d_gene: -
v_gene: TRBV30
j_gene: TRBJ2-7
abundance: -

CDR3aa: CASSPQWGRPGYTF
CDR3nt: TGCGCCAGCAGCCCACAATGGGGGCGGCCTGGCTACACCTTC
d_gene: -
v_gene: TRBV4-3
j_gene: TRBJ1-2
abundance: -

CDR3aa: CASSEARGVPNSPLHF
CDR3nt: TGTGCCAGCAGTGAAGCGCGGGGGGTGCCAAATTCACCCCTCCACTTT
d_gene: -
v_gene: TRBV6-1
j_gene: TRBJ1-6
abundance: -

CDR3aa: CASSSGGARGYTF
CDR3nt: TGTGCCAGCAGTTCCGGGGGGGCGCGAGGCTACACCTTC
d_gene: -
v_gene: TRBV28
j_gene: TRBJ1-2
abundance: -

CDR3aa: CAWRTGVGYGYTF
CDR3nt: TGTGCCTGGAGAACAGGGGTGGGCTATGGCTACACCTTC
d_gene: TRBD1
v_gene: TRBV30
j_gene: TRBJ1-2
abundance: -

CDR3aa: CASSSTGSTEAFF
CDR3nt: TGTGCCAGCAGCTCAACAGGGAGCACTGAAGCTTTCTTT
d_gene: -
v_gene: TRBV7-9
j_gene: TRBJ1-1
abundance: -

CDR3aa: CASSPSSRSAAFF
CDR3nt: TGTGCCAGCAGCCCTTCATCGCGGAGTGCAGCTTTCTTT
d_gene: -
v_gene: TRBV11-2
j_gene: TRBJ1-1
abundance: -

CDR3aa: CASSPRDISYEQYF
CDR3nt: TGTGCCAGCTCACCGAGGGACATATCCTACGAGCAGTACTTC
d_gene: -
v_gene: TRBV18
j_gene: TRBJ2-7
abundance: -

CDR3aa: CASSPRTGTSPFEQFF
CDR3nt: TGTGCCAGCAGCCCTAGAACCGGGACTAGCCCATTTGAGCAGTTCTTC
d_gene: TRBD2
v_gene: TRBV7-9
j_gene: TRBJ2-1
abundance: few

CDR3aa: CSAPPGHGNTEAFF
CDR3nt: TGCAGCGCCCCTCCGGGACACGGGAACACTGAAGCTTTCTTT
d_gene: -
v_gene: TRBV29-1
j_gene: TRBJ1-1
abundance: -

CDR3aa: CASSPDRGSNQPQHF
CDR3nt: TGCGCCAGCAGCCCCGACAGGGGTAGCAATCAGCCCCAGCATTTT
d_gene: TRBD1
v_gene: TRBV10-2
j_gene: TRBJ1-5
abundance: -

CDR3aa: CASSPGVVGYTF
CDR3nt: TGTGCCAGCAGCCCAGGGGTTGTAGGCTACACCTTC
d_gene: -
v_gene: TRBV5-8
j_gene: TRBJ1-2
abundance: once

CDR3aa: CSALGGRDLYNEQFF
CDR3nt: TGCAGCGCCCTAGGCGGGAGGGACCTCTACAATGAGCAGTTCTTC
d_gene: TRBD2
v_gene: TRBV29-1
j_gene: TRBJ2-1
abundance: -

CDR3aa: CASSPQSPSGTSSGQYF
CDR3nt: TGTGCCAGCAGCCCCCAAAGCCCTAGCGGGACAAGTTCGGGGCAGTACTTC
d_gene: TRBD2
v_gene: TRBV7-6
j_gene: TRBJ2-7
abundance: -

CDR3aa: CASSTGPNSPLHF
CDR3nt: TGTGCCAGCAGCACCGGACCGAATTCACCCCTCCACTTT
d_gene: -
v_gene: TRBV6-5
j_gene: TRBJ1-6
abundance: -

CDR3aa: CASSGGLMNTEAFF
CDR3nt: TGCGCCAGCAGTGGAGGACTCATGAACACTGAAGCTTTCTTT
d_gene: -
v_gene: TRBV5-1
j_gene: TRBJ1-1
abundance: -

CDR3aa: CASSLVAGGTGELFF
CDR3nt: TGCGCCAGCAGCTTGGTGGCAGGCGGGACCGGGGAGCTGTTTTTT
d_gene: -
v_gene: TRBV5-1
j_gene: TRBJ2-2
abundance: -